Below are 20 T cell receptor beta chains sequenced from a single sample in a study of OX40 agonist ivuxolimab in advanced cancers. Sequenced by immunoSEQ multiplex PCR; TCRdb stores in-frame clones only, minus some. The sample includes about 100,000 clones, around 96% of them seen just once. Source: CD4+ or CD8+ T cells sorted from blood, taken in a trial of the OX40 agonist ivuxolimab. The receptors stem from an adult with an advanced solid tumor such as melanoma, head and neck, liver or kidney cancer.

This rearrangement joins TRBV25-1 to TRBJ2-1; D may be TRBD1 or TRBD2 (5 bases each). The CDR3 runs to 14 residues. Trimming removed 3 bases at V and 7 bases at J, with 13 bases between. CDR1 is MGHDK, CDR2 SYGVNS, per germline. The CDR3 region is CASSDPGRSNEQFF. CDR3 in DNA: TGTGCCAGCAGTGACCCGGGACGGTCTAATGAGCAGTTCTTC.

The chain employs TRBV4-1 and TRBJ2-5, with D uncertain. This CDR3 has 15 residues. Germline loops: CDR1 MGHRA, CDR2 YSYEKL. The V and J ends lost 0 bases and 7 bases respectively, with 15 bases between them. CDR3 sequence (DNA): TGCGCCAGCAGCCAAGAGCCTCGGAGTCGAGGGACCCAGTACTTC. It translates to CASSQEPRSRGTQYF.

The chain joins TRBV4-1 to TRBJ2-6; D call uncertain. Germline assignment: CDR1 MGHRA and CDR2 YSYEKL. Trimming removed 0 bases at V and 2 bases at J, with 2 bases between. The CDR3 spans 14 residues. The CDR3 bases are TGCGCCAGCAGCCAAGATCCTGGGGCCAACGTCCTGACTTTC. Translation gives CASSQDPGANVLTF.

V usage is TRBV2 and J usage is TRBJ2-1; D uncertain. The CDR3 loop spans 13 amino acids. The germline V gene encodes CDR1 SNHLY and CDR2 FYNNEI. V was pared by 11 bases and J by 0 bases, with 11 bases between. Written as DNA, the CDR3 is TGTGCCGGATTCGGTAGCTCCTACAATGAGCAGTTCTTC. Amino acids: CAGFGSSYNEQFF.

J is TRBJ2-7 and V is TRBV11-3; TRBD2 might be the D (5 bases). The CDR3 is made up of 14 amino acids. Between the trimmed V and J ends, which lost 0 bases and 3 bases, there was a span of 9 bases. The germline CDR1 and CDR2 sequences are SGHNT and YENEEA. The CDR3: CASSLDGGDYEQYF. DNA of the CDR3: TGTGCCAGCAGCTTAGATGGAGGAGACTACGAGCAGTACTTC.

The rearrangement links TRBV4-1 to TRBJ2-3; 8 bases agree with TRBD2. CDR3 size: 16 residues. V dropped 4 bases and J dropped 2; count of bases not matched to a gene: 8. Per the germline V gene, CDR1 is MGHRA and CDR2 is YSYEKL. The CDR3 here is CASSRSPGGDTDTQYF. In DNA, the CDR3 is TGCGCCAGCAGCCGCTCTCCGGGGGGGGACACAGATACGCAGTATTTT.

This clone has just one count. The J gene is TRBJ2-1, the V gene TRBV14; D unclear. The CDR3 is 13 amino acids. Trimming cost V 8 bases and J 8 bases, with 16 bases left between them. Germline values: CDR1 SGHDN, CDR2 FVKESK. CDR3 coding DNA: TGTGCCAGCCGTGGTGTGGGTAAGGATGAGCAGTTCTTC. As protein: CASRGVGKDEQFF. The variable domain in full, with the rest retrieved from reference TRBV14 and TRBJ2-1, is EAGVTQFPSHSVIEKGQTVTLRCDPISGHDNLYWYRRVMGKEIKFLLHFVKESKQDESGMPNNRFLAERTGGTYSTLKVQPAELEDSGVYFCASRGVGKDEQFFGPGTRLTVL.

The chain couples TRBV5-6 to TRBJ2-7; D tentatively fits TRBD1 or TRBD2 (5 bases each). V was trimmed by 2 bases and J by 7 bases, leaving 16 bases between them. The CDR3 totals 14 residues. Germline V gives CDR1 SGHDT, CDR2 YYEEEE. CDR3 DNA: TGTGCCAGCAGCTTTGGACACGGACTCGGGGAGCAGTACTTC. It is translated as CASSFGHGLGEQYF.

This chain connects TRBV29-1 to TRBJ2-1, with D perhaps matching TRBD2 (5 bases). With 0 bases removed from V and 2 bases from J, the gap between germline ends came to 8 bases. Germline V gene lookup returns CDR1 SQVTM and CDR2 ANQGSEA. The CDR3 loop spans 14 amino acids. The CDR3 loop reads CSVEDLGTYNEQFF. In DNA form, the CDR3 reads TGCAGCGTTGAAGATCTCGGGACCTACAATGAGCAGTTCTTC.

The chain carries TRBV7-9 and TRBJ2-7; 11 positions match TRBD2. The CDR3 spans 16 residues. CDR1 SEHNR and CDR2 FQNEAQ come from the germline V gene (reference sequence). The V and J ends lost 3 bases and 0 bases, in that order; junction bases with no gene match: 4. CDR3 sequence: CASSFASGRHSYEQYF. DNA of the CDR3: TGTGCCAGCAGCTTTGCTAGCGGGAGGCACTCCTACGAGCAGTACTTC.

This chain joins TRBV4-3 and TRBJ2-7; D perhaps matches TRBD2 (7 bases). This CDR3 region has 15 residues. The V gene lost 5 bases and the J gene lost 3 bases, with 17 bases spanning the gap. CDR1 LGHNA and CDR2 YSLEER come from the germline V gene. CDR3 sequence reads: CASSGERGGGYEQYF. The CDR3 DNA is TGCGCCAGCAGCGGGGAAAGAGGGGGGGGCTACGAGCAGTACTTC.

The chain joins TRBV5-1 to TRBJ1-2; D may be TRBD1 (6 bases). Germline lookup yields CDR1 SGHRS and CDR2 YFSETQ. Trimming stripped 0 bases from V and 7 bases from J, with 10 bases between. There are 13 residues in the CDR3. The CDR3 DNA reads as TGCGCCAGCAGCTTGGCTGGGGGCGCTGGCTACACCTTC. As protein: CASSLAGGAGYTF.

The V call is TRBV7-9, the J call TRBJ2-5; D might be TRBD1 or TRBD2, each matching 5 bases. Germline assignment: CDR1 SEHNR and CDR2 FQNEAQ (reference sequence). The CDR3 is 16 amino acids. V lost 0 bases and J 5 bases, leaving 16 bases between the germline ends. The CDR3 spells CASSLASLKGTETQYF. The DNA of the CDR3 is TGTGCCAGCAGCTTAGCTTCGCTGAAAGGGACGGAGACCCAGTACTTC. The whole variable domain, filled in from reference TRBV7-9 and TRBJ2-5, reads DTGVSQNPRHKITKRGQNVTFRCDPISEHNRLYWYRQTLGQGPEFLTYFQNEAQLEKSRLLSDRFSAERPKGSFSTLEIQRTEQGDSAMYLCASSLASLKGTETQYFGPGTRLLVL.

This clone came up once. The CDR3 reads CASKGAGNEKLFF. CDR3 in DNA: TGTGCCAGCAAGGGGGCAGGTAATGAAAAACTGTTTTTT. The V call is TRBV25-1, the J call TRBJ1-4; 7 bases match TRBD1. CDR1 is MGHDK and CDR2 is SYGVNS in the germline V gene. This CDR3 contains 13 residues. V was pared by 7 bases and J by 4 bases, with 3 bases of the junction left unmatched. Together with reference TRBV25-1 and TRBJ1-4, the CDR3 gives the full variable domain: EADIYQTPRYLVIGTGKKITLECSQTMGHDKMYWYQQDPGMELHLIHYSYGVNSTEKGDLSSESTVSRIRTEHFPLTLESARPSHTSQYLCASKGAGNEKLFFGSGTQLSVL.

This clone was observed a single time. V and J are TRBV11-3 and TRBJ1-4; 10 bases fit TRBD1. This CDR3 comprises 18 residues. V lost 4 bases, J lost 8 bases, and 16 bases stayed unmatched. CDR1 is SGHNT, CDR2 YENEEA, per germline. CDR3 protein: CASSSRTGGGLAREKLFF. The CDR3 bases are TGTGCCAGCAGCTCCCGGACAGGGGGAGGCCTAGCGAGGGAAAAACTGTTTTTT.

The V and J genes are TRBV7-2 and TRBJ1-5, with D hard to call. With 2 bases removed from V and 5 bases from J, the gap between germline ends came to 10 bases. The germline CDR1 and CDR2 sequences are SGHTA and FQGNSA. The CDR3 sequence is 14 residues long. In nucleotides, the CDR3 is TGTGCCAGCAGCTTAAGGGATAAGGATCAGCCCCAGCATTTT. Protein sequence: CASSLRDKDQPQHF.

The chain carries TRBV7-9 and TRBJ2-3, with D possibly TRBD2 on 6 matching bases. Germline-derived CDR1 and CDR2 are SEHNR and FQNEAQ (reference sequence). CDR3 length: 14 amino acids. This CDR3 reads CAAFPGLNTDTQYF. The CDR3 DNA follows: TGTGCGGCATTTCCGGGACTCAACACAGATACGCAGTATTTT.

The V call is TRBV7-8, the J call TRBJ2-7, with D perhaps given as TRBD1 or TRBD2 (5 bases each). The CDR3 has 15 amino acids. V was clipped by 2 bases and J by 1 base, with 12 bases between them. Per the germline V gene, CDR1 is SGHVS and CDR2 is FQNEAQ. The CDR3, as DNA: TGTGCCAGCAGCTTACACCAGGGACCTTCCTACGAGCAGTACTTC. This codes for CASSLHQGPSYEQYF.

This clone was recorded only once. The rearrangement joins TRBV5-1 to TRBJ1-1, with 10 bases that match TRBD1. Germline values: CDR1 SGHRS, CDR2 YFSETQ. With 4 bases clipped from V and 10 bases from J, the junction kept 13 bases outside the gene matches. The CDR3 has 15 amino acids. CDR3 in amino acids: CASSGYTGTGDGAFF. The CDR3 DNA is TGCGCCAGCAGCGGGTACACAGGGACAGGGGACGGAGCTTTCTTT.

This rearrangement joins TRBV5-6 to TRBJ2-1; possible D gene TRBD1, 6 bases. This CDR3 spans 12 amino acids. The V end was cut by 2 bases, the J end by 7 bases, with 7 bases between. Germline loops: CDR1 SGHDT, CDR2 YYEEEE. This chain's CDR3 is CASSFTGNEQFF. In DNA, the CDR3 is TGTGCCAGCAGCTTCACAGGGAATGAGCAGTTCTTC.